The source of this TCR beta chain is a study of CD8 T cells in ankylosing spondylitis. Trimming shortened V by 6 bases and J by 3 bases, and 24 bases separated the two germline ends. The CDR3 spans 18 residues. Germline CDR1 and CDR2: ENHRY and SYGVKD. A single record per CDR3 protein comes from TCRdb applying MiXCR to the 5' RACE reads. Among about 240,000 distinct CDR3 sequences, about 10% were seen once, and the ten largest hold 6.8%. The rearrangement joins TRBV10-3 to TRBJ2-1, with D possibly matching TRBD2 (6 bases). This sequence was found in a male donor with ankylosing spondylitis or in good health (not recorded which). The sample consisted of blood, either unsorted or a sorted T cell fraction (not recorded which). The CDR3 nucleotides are TGTGCCATCAGCCCTGTTTGGGAGGACCATATTCGCTACAATGAGCAGTTCTTC. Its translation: CAISPVWEDHIRYNEQFF.